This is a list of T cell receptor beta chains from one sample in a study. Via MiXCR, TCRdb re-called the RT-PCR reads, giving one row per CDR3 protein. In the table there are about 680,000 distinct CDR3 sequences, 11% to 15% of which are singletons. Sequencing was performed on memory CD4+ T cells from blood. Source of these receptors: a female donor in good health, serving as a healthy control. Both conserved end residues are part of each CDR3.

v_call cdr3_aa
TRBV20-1 CSARALPLHTQNTEAFF
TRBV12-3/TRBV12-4 CASSFSGLEGEQFF
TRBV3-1 CASSDGLAGGVDTQYF
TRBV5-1 CASSFTSGRPETQYF
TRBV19 CASSTRDGGRETQYF
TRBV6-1 CASSETSGSPSRQYF
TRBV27 CASSPLGDPSNEQFF
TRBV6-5 CASKQLQRNYEQYF
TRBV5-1 CASRSQPDPLPEQYF
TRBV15 CATSRGGQGFYGYTF